What follows describes a single TCR beta chain. From germline, CDR1 is SGHTA and CDR2 FQGNSA. The CDR3 totals 14 residues. Losses at the gene ends were 6 bases for V and 4 bases for J; bases not matched to a gene: 5. These data belong to a study of cytomegalovirus exposure and HLA in healthy donors. PCR employed 60 Vbeta and 13 Jbeta primers. The protocol was immunoSEQ multiplex PCR, while the TCRdb copy is restricted to in-frame clones and leaves out a portion. The sample contains over 150,000 clones, 80% of which appear only once. Sequenced material: PBMCs. This chain joins TRBV7-2 and TRBJ2-2; 7 bases map to TRBD1. The clonotype originates from a young man in good health and CMV-seropositive. CDR3 protein: CASRRQGFTGELFF. CDR3 sequence (DNA): TGTGCCAGCAGAAGACAGGGTTTCACCGGGGAGCTGTTTTTT.